Sequencing of this T cell receptor (beta chain) was carried out in a study of blood T cells in healthy people across ages. PBMCs numbering at least 7 million were isolated per sample. CDR3 size: 13 residues. The V gene lost 1 base and the J gene lost 4 bases, with 8 bases spanning the gap. Germline V gene sequence: CDR1 SGHRS, CDR2 YFSETQ. This clonotype has only a few counts. Given a much more abundant clone one base away, this may be a read error. A J-beta primer mix and a sample-barcoded 5' primer were used in a second PCR of roughly 6 to 12 cycles. From the 5' RACE reads, TCRdb called clonotypes with MiXCR, one entry per CDR3 protein. The sample consists of hundreds of thousands of distinct CDR3 sequences, about 30% of them appearing once.

The chain recombines TRBV5-1 with TRBJ2-5; D unclear. The sequencing input was blood. This TCR came from an elderly woman in good health. In DNA, the CDR3 is TGCGCCAGCAGCTTGCCTGCCGTAGAGACCCAGTACTTC. Protein: CASSLPAVETQYF.